This is a list of T cell receptor beta chains from one sample in a study of shared clonotypes between healthy human individuals. Sequencing used immunoSEQ multiplex PCR; TCRdb keeps in-frame clones, though not all of them. The sample lists 2 million to 3 million clones, roughly 93% occurring once. The material sequenced was naive CD4+ T cells from PBMCs. These receptors came from a young man in good health. Some clones in this sample may be carry-over from other donors' samples. Each CDR3 is given with its conserved first and last residue. The D gene is left open where the match is weak. The size of a clone is reported for some rows only, either as once, few or many, or as a class for expanded clones.

abundance	d_gene	v_gene	j_gene	CDR3nt	CDR3aa
.	TRBD1	TRBV5-1	TRBJ2-5	TGCGCCAGCAGCAGGGGGCTAGGGGAGACCCAGTACTTC	CASSRGLGETQYF
.	.	TRBV5-4	TRBJ2-7	TGTGCCAGCAGCTTGGCCCCCCTTGGGCAGGGGTCCCACGAGCAGTACTTC	CASSLAPLGQGSHEQYF
.	.	TRBV5-1	TRBJ1-2	TGCGCCAGCAGCTTGGAAGGGACAACCCTTAACTATGGCTACACCTTC	CASSLEGTTLNYGYTF
.	TRBD2	TRBV4-2	TRBJ2-2	TGTGCCAGCAGCCCCTCTGGGACTAGCGCCGGGGAGCTGTTTTTT	CASSPSGTSAGELFF
.	.	TRBV5-1	TRBJ2-7	TGCGCCAGCAGCTTGGGCCAGTCGGAGCAGTACTTC	CASSLGQSEQYF
.	.	TRBV15	TRBJ2-1	TGTGCCACCAGCAGAGATCCTAGGATAGGCATCCCCTACAATGAGCAGTTCTTC	CATSRDPRIGIPYNEQFF
once	.	TRBV5-1	TRBJ1-1	TGCGCCAGCAGCGGGATAGGGAGCATGAACACTGAAGCTTTCTTT	CASSGIGSMNTEAFF
.	TRBD1	TRBV19	TRBJ1-2	TGTGCCAGTACCGACCGGACAGGGGGCTATGGCTACACCTTC	CASTDRTGGYGYTF
.	.	TRBV30	TRBJ2-5	TGTGCCTTGGGGACCTCATTCCAGGAGACCCAGTACTTC	CALGTSFQETQYF
.	.	TRBV15	TRBJ1-1	TGTGCCACCAGCAGAGATTTTGGGTGGAACGGGTACACTGAAGCTTTCTTT	CATSRDFGWNGYTEAFF
.	.	TRBV18	TRBJ2-3	TGTGCCAGCTCACCAGGGGTTACAGATACGCAGTATTTT	CASSPGVTDTQYF
.	TRBD2	TRBV5-1	TRBJ2-7	TGCGCCAGCAGCCCCCTAGCGGGAGAGTCCTACGAGCAGTACTTC	CASSPLAGESYEQYF
once	TRBD1	TRBV5-4	TRBJ1-4	TGTGCCAGCAGCTTCGGAAACTCGGGACAGCCTGAAAAACTGTTTTTT	CASSFGNSGQPEKLFF
few	.	TRBV6-5	TRBJ2-2	TGTGCCAGCAGTTACAGTCCTGGGCTCGGGGAGCTGTTTTTT	CASSYSPGLGELFF
once	TRBD1	TRBV5-1	TRBJ2-5	TGCGCCAGCAATCCCGGGACAGACCAAGAGACCCAGTACTTC	CASNPGTDQETQYF
.	.	TRBV4-1	TRBJ1-4	TGCGCCAGCAGCCCCGCCGGGGCAACTAATGAAAAACTGTTTTTT	CASSPAGATNEKLFF
.	TRBD2	TRBV10-2	TRBJ2-7	TGCGCCAGCCTCCGTCAGACTAGCGGGAGTTTCGGCTACGAGCAGTACTTC	CASLRQTSGSFGYEQYF
.	.	TRBV2	TRBJ2-2	TGTGCCAGTGGAATTGGACCCGGGGAGCTGTTTTTT	CASGIGPGELFF
once	.	TRBV28	TRBJ2-7	TGTGCCAGCAGTTTCGTGGTCAGGAGAGAGTTGGGAATCCGGCTTAAGCAGTACTTC	CASSFVVRRELGIRLKQYF
few	.	TRBV9	TRBJ1-1	TGTGCCAGCAGCGTATGGGTGAACACTGAAGCTTTCTTT	CASSVWVNTEAFF
.	.	TRBV10-1	TRBJ1-1	TGCGCCAAAAACCCTCTGAACACTGAAGCTTTCTTT	CAKNPLNTEAFF
.	TRBD2	TRBV29-1	TRBJ2-1	TGCAGCGTTGAAAGGCTAGCGGGAGGGCCCAGCTCCTACAATGAGCAGTTCTTC	CSVERLAGGPSSYNEQFF
.	.	TRBV28	TRBJ2-5	TGTGCCAGCAGTCCCTCCGCGGGACTGGGCGGAGAGACCCAGTACTTC	CASSPSAGLGGETQYF
once	TRBD2	TRBV5-5	TRBJ2-2	TGTGCCAGCAGCACCCCCGGGACTAGCGGGATAGAGTACGGCACCGGGGAGCTGTTTTTT	CASSTPGTSGIEYGTGELFF
.	TRBD1	TRBV5-1	TRBJ1-4	TGCGCCAGCAGCTTTCGGACAGGGGGTGAAAAACTGTTTTTT	CASSFRTGGEKLFF
.	.	TRBV7-6	TRBJ2-3	TGTGCCAGCAAGCTTGAGGTGTCGGGGTTAGATACGCAGTATTTT	CASKLEVSGLDTQYF
.	TRBD1	TRBV2	TRBJ1-5	TGTGCCAGCAGTGAAAGTCAGGGGGGTCGTCAGCCCCAGCATTTT	CASSESQGGRQPQHF
.	.	TRBV5-1	TRBJ1-6	TGCGCCAGCAGCTCGGGGGAGAATTCACCCCTCCACTTT	CASSSGENSPLHF
.	.	TRBV28	TRBJ2-7	TGTGCCAGCAGTTCCCCCGGCGGCGGGGACTCCTACGAGCAGTACTTC	CASSSPGGGDSYEQYF
.	.	TRBV7-3	TRBJ1-1	TGTGCCAGCAGCCCTTCCAGCTCTATGAACACTGAAGCTTTCTTT	CASSPSSSMNTEAFF
.	.	TRBV6-5	TRBJ2-2	TGTGCCAGCGGCGCTACGGGGGCCCTGGAGCTGTTTTTT	CASGATGALELFF
few	.	TRBV5-4	TRBJ2-6	TGTGCCAGCAGCTTCTACCGATCGGGGGCCAACGTCCTGACTTTC	CASSFYRSGANVLTF
few	.	TRBV5-4	TRBJ2-3	TGTGCCAGCAGCTTCTTCGGGAGCTCAGATACGCAGTATTTT	CASSFFGSSDTQYF
.	.	TRBV18	TRBJ2-3	TGTGCCAGCTCCCTTAGCACAGATACGCAGTATTTT	CASSLSTDTQYF
.	.	TRBV6-1	TRBJ2-7	TGTGCCAGCAGTGTCGTCAGGGACTACGAGCAGTACTTC	CASSVVRDYEQYF
.	.	TRBV23-1	TRBJ1-1	TGCGCCAGCAGGACCTCAGTTATGAACACTGAAGCTTTCTTT	CASRTSVMNTEAFF
once	.	TRBV7-9	TRBJ2-3	TGTGCCAGCAGCTTCGATCCGAGCACAGATACGCAGTATTTT	CASSFDPSTDTQYF
.	TRBD1	TRBV9	TRBJ1-1	TGTGCCAGCAGCGTAGGATTTTGGACAGGGGCGAACACTGAAGCTTTCTTT	CASSVGFWTGANTEAFF
.	.	TRBV4-3	TRBJ2-3	TGCGCCAGCAGCCAAGGCGGGCGCACAGATACGCAGTATTTT	CASSQGGRTDTQYF
.	.	TRBV5-1	TRBJ2-7	TGCGCCAGCAGCTGGGCGACTGGGGAGCAGTACTTC	CASSWATGEQYF
.	TRBD1	TRBV5-8	TRBJ2-4	TGTGCCAGCAGCCCCACCGGGACAGGGGTAGCCAAAAACATTCAGTACTTC	CASSPTGTGVAKNIQYF
.	.	TRBV6-5	TRBJ1-2	TGTGCCAGCAGTTACCGGGGGGTAACTAACTATGGCTACACCTTC	CASSYRGVTNYGYTF
.	TRBD2	TRBV7-8	TRBJ2-7	TGTGCCAGCAGCGCAGGACTAGCGGTCGTCTACGAGCAGTACTTC	CASSAGLAVVYEQYF
.	.	TRBV5-6	TRBJ1-5	TGTGCCAGCAGCTTGTTCGGGAAAAGCAATCAGCCCCAGCATTTT	CASSLFGKSNQPQHF
.	TRBD2	TRBV11-3	TRBJ2-3	TGTGCCAGCAGCTTATCGAGCGGGATCACAGATACGCAGTATTTT	CASSLSSGITDTQYF
.	TRBD2	TRBV7-2	TRBJ2-1	TGTGCCAGCAGCCAACAGTTTAGGGTAGCGGGACGCAATGAGCAGTTCTTC	CASSQQFRVAGRNEQFF
once	.	TRBV7-2	TRBJ1-3	TGTGCCAGCAGGCCCGACAGAGCCCCGCCTGGAAACACCATATATTTT	CASRPDRAPPGNTIYF
.	TRBD1	TRBV7-9	TRBJ1-1	TGTGCCAGCAGCTCGACAGGGGGTGTAGCTTTCTTT	CASSSTGGVAFF
.	TRBD1	TRBV25-1	TRBJ2-1	TGTGCCAGCAGTGGACAGGGAAAGACCTACAATGAGCAGTTCTTC	CASSGQGKTYNEQFF
.	TRBD2	TRBV7-2	TRBJ2-7	TGTGCCAGCAGCTCGGGGGGGTTCCTCTACGAGCAGTACTTC	CASSSGGFLYEQYF
.	.	TRBV5-6	TRBJ2-2	TGTGCCAGCAGCCTCCGACTGCGGAGCGGGGAGCTGTTTTTT	CASSLRLRSGELFF